The entry below gives a single T cell receptor (beta chain) sequence along with its context. This sample stems from a study of blood T cell repertoires in COVID-19. For the study at large: Cohort 3 donors counted as recovered after two negative PCRs, clearance, or resolved symptoms. PBMCs, B-cell-depleted T cells, or T cells were the source of the cDNA or gDNA that made up the material.

Ages ranged from about 18 to 89 years, with residence in 24 US areas. Allocation to cohorts depended on clinical history reported by the participants. Per the germline V gene, CDR1 is SGHTA and CDR2 is FQGTGA. Germline trimming cut 0 bases from V and 3 bases from J; bases unmatched to any gene: 3. This CDR3 region has 17 residues. Data came from immunoSEQ multiplex PCR; TCRdb stores just in-frame clones and leaves some out. The sample holds 200,000 to 250,000 clones, 86% seen once. The specimen was PBMCs or T cells enriched from blood (not recorded which). The genes are TRBV7-3 and TRBJ2-1; TRBD2 aligns across 12 bases. This clonotype was obtained from a woman aged 50 to 60 in a cohort exposed to, infected with or recovered from COVID-19 (not recorded which). CDR3 bases: TGTGCCAGCAGCTTAACCGGGACTAGCGGGCGCTACAATGAGCAGTTCTTC. Amino acid sequence: CASSLTGTSGRYNEQFF.